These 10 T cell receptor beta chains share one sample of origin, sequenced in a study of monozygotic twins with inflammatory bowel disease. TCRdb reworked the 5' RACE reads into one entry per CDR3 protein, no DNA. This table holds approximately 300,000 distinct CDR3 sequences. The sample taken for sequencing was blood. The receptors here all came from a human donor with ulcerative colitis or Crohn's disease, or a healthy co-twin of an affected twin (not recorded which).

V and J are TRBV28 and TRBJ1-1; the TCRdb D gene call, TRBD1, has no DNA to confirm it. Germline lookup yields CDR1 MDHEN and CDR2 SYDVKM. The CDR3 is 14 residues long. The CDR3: CASSPPGLGPEAFF.

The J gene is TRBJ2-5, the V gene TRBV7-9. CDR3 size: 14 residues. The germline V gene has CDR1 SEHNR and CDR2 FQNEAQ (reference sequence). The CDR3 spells CASSSTAYQETQYF.

The CDR3 loop reads CATRKRGGFYGYTF. The rearrangement links TRBV15 to TRBJ1-2; TCRdb reports TRBD1, a call that lacks DNA to check it against. There are 14 residues in the CDR3. Germline V gene lookup returns CDR1 LNHNV and CDR2 YYDKDF (reference sequence).

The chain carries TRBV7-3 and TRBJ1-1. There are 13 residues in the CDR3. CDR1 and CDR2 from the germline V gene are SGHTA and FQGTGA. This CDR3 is CASRYQRGTEAFF.

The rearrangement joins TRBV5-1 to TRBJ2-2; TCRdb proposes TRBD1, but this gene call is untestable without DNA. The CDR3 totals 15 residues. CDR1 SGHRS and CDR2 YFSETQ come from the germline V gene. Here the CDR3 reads CASSSPSGVAGELFF. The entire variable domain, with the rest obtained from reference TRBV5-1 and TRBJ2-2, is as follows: KAGVTQTPRYLIKTRGQQVTLSCSPISGHRSVSWYQQTPGQGLQFLFEYFSETQRNKGNFPGRFSGRQFSNSRSEMNVSTLELGDSALYLCASSSPSGVAGELFFGEGSRLTVL.

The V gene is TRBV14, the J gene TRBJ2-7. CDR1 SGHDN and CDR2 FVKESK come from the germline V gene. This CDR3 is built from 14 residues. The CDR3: CASSRAQSSYEQYF.

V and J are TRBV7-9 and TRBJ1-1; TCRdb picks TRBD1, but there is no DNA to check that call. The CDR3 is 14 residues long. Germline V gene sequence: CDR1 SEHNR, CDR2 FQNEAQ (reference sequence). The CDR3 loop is CASKLTGINTEAFF.

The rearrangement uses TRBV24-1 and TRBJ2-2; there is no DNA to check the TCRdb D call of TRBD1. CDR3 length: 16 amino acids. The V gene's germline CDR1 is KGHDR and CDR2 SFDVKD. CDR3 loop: CATSETRTGNTGELFF.

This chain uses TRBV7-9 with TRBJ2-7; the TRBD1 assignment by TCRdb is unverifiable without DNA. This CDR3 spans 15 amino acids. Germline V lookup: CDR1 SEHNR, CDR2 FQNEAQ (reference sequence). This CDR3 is CASSSGRERAYEQYF.

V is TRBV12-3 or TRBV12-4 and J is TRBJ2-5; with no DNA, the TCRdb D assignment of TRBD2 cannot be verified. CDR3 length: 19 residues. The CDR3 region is CASSKILHSRLAGKETQYF.